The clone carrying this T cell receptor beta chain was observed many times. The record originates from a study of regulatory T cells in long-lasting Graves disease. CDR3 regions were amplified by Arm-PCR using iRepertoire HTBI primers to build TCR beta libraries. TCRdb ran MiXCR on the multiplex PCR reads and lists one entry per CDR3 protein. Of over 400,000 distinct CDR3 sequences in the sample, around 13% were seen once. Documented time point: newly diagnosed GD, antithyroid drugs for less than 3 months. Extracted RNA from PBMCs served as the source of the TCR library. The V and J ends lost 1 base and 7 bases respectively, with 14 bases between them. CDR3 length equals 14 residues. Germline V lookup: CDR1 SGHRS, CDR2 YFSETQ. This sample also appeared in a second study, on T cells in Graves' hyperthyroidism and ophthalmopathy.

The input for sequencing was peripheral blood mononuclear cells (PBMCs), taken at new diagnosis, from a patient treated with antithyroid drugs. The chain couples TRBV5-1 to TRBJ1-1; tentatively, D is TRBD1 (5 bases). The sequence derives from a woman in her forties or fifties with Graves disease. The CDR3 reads CASSLRQGSGEAFF. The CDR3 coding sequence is TGCGCCAGCAGCTTGCGGCAGGGTAGTGGTGAAGCTTTCTTT.